The present T cell receptor (beta chain) was sequenced within a study of T cell repertoires in cytomegalovirus infection. Study-level information: Signatures in public TCR beta sequences pointed to both CMV infection and matching HLA type.

TCRdb analysed the reads with MiXCR anew, one entry per CDR3 protein. Among 480,000 or so distinct CDR3 sequences listed, 10% to 12% were seen once. CDR3 length: 13 amino acids. Per the germline V gene, CDR1 is DFQATT and CDR2 is SNEGSKA (reference sequence). Trimming took 6 bases from V and 2 from J, leaving 13 bases between them. Study-wide findings and caveats: Carriers of CMV and the relevant HLA type were discriminated by public TCR beta frequency.

The sample holds many counts of this clonotype. What it recognizes is unknown. The sequenced sample consisted of PBMCs. The receptor was isolated from a human donor in good health (CMV status not recorded). Some clones in this sample may be carry-over from other donors' samples. The chain employs TRBV20-1 and TRBJ1-2, with D uncertain. CDR3 sequence: CSANSGANYGYTF. The CDR3 DNA reads TGCAGTGCCAATTCGGGAGCGAACTATGGCTACACCTTC.